This record concerns one T cell receptor beta chain sequence. Its target is unknown. These data come from a study of cytomegalovirus exposure and HLA in healthy donors. About the study: Earlier sequencing of about 179 million T cells yielded roughly 100 million unique TCR beta sequences. Broader study findings: The majority of CMV-associated TCR beta chains were reported as apparently HLA-restricted in a later analysis. In a later analysis, HLA-associated beta chains showed higher expansion and lower generation probabilities than comparable chains. Some V segments (TRBV6-2 and TRBV6-3 among them) were excluded as indistinguishable.

PCR involved 60 Vbeta and 13 Jbeta primers. Some clones are missing from TCRdb's copy, which holds only in-frame ones; the method was immunoSEQ multiplex PCR. The data show 80,000 or so clones, around 68% seen once. V shed 3 bases and J shed 5 bases, with 14 bases lying between them. Germline lookup yields CDR1 MNHEY and CDR2 SMNVEV (reference sequence). The CDR3 sequence is 14 residues long. The rearrangement uses TRBV27 and TRBJ2-7; tentatively, D is TRBD2 (7 bases). The sequence derives from a man aged 25 to 45 in good health and CMV-seropositive. What was sequenced was PBMCs. This CDR3 reads CASSFSGGWDEQYF. In nucleotides, the CDR3 is TGTGCCAGCAGTTTTTCGGGGGGCTGGGACGAGCAGTACTTC.